This T cell receptor (beta chain) was sequenced during a study of shared clonotypes between healthy human individuals. Study as a whole: The study drew on two women and a few men aged 18 to 49 as donors.

Looked up from germline, CDR1 is LGHNA and CDR2 is YNFKEQ. V lost 0 bases and J 1 base, leaving 13 bases between the germline ends. The CDR3 runs to 16 residues. Assay: immunoSEQ multiplex PCR; the TCRdb copy retains only in-frame clones and omits some. The table has 470,000 or so clones, about 84% seen once. As concerns this clone: A far larger clone is off by one base, so a read error is likely.

Sequenced: PBMCs. The sequence derives from a woman aged 40 to 55 in good health. Some clones in this sample may be carry-over from other donors' samples. The chain carries TRBV4-2 and TRBJ2-7; no reliable D call. The CDR3 spells CASSQDRTTPSYEQYF. The CDR3 bases are TGTGCCAGCAGCCAAGACCGCACGACACCTTCCTACGAGCAGTACTTC.